This T cell receptor (beta chain) is drawn from a study of shared clonotypes between healthy human individuals. Healthy adults negative for HIV, lacking recent acute infections or vaccinations, served as donors. Adults of Caucasian background living in Nashville, Tennessee made up all donors. Whole-study findings and limits: Between a handful of donors, naive CD4 clonotypes were shared at a level of approximately 5%.

Sorted-subset replicate PCR reactions contained 200 to 250 ng DNA, corresponding to tens of thousands of T cell genomes. Data came from immunoSEQ multiplex PCR; TCRdb stores just in-frame clones and leaves some out. Here the sample spans under 2.5 million clones, approximately 90% being singletons. This clone was counted a single time. Its target is not known. V shed 5 bases, J shed 2 bases, and the junction held 7 bases outside the gene matches. Looked up from germline, CDR1 is LGHNA and CDR2 is YNFKEQ. The CDR3 loop spans 17 amino acids. The chain carries TRBV4-2 and TRBJ2-2; 11 nucleotides line up with TRBD2. The sequence derives from a man between 18 and 29 years old in good health. Some clones in this sample may be carry-over from other donors' samples. The sequenced sample consisted of naive CD4+ T cells from PBMCs. The sample's subset: CD45RA+ positively selected. CDR3: CASSSPTSGGNTGELFF. In nucleotides, the CDR3 is TGTGCCAGCAGCTCCCCCACTAGCGGGGGTAACACCGGGGAGCTGTTTTTT.